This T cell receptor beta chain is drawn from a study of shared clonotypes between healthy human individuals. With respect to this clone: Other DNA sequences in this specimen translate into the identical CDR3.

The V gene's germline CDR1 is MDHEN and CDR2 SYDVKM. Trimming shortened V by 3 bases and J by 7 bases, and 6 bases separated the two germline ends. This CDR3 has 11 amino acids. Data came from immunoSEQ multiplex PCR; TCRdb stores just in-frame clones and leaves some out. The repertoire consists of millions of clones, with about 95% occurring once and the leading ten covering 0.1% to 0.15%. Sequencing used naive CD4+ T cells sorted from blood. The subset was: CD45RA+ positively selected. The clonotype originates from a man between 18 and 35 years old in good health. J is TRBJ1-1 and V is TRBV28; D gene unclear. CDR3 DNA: TGTGCCAGCAGTTTCAGCCTTGAAGCTTTCTTT. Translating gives CASSFSLEAFF.